This T cell receptor (beta chain) is from a study of T cell responses to AZD1222 COVID-19 vaccine. Study findings and constraints: Donors, mostly white British, included more females; clonal diversity was possibly underestimated. Spike-specific TCR depth and breadth grew after two AZD1222 doses.

The CDR3 extends over 15 amino acids. The V end was cut by 4 bases, the J end by 0 bases, with 9 bases between. The germline gives CDR1 SEHNR, CDR2 FQNEAQ (reference sequence). Assay: immunoSEQ multiplex PCR; the TCRdb copy retains only in-frame clones and omits some. Among 200,000 to 250,000 clones, less than 95% were seen once, and the ten largest hold roughly 1.8%. Concerning this clone: Its specificity is unknown.

V usage is TRBV7-9 and J usage is TRBJ2-2; D may be TRBD2 (7 bases). This clonotype originated in an adult who received the MenACWY meningococcal vaccine as a control. The starting material was peripheral blood, obtained 28 days after the second dose of the MenACWY control vaccine. The CDR3 loop reads CASSSGGPNTGELFF. The CDR3 nucleotides are TGTGCCAGCAGCTCCGGGGGGCCGAACACCGGGGAGCTGTTTTTT.